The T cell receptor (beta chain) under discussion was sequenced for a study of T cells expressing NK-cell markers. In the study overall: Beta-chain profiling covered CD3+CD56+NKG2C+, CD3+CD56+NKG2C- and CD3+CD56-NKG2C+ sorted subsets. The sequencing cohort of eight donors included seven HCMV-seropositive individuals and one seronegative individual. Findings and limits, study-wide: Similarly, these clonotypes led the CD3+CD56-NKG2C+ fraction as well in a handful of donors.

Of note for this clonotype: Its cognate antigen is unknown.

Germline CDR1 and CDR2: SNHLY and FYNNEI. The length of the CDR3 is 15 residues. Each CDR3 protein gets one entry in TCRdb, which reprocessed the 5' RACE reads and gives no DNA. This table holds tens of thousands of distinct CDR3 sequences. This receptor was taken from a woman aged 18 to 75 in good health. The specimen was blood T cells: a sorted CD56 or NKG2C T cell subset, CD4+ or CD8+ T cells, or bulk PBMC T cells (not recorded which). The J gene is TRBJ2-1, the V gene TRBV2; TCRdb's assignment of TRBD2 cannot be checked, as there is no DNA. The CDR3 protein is CASSERASGHNEQFF.